These T cell receptor beta chains were read from a single sample in a study of blood T cells in healthy people across ages. MiXCR was run by TCRdb on the 5' RACE reads, yielding one entry per CDR3 protein. The sample includes fewer than 2 million distinct CDR3 sequences, about 39% of them seen just once. What was sequenced was blood. Receptors were obtained from a human donor in good health. CDR3s include the opening cysteine and the closing phenylalanine or tryptophan. The D gene is left open where the match is weak. Where a row states a size, it is once, few, many or the class of an expanded clone; other rows omit it.

few	TRBV29-1	TRBJ2-7	TRBD1	CCGDRVRYEQYF	TGTTGCGGGGACAGGGTGAGGTACGAGCAGTACTTC
-	TRBV6-2/TRBV6-3	TRBJ2-1	-	CASSYLRPNNEQFF	TGTGCCAGCAGTTACCTGCGGCCTAACAATGAGCAGTTCTTC
many	TRBV4-1	TRBJ2-1	-	CASSTGEYNEQFF	TGCGCCAGCAGCACGGGGGAATACAATGAGCAGTTCTTC
-	TRBV5-6	TRBJ2-7	TRBD1	CASSDYRGHYEQYF	TGTGCCAGCAGCGACTACAGGGGACACTACGAGCAGTACTTC
-	TRBV10-3	TRBJ1-2	-	CAISGQVRDGYTF	TGTGCCATCAGTGGACAGGTGAGGGATGGCTACACCTTC
-	TRBV20-1	TRBJ2-4	-	CSARDIQGLLDLAKNIQYF	TGCAGTGCTAGAGACATTCAGGGCCTTCTGGACTTGGCCAAAAACATTCAGTACTTC
-	TRBV29-1	TRBJ1-2	-	CSVQSDRSKGYTF	TGCAGCGTACAATCCGACAGGTCTAAGGGCTACACCTTC
few	TRBV29-1	TRBJ2-1	-	CSVGRGGVDAEQFF	TGCAGCGTTGGTAGAGGGGGGGTGGATGCTGAGCAGTTCTTC
-	TRBV29-1	TRBJ2-5	-	CSPPWTAFQETQYF	TGCAGCCCACCCTGGACCGCATTCCAAGAGACCCAGTACTTC
few	TRBV7-2	TRBJ2-1	TRBD2	CASSPGTSGYYNEQFF	TGTGCCAGCAGCCCCGGGACTAGCGGCTACTACAATGAGCAGTTCTTC
-	TRBV9	TRBJ1-1	-	CASSAGSGQRAFF	TGTGCCAGCAGCGCGGGCTCGGGACAAAGAGCTTTCTTT
-	TRBV27	TRBJ2-1	-	CASSLRPGLEQFF	TGTGCCAGCAGCCTCAGACCGGGCTTAGAGCAGTTCTTC
few	TRBV6-2/TRBV6-3	TRBJ2-3	-	CASSYASLTVRIPSTDTQYF	TGTGCCAGCAGTTACGCGAGCCTGACAGTGCGGATCCCTAGCACAGATACGCAGTATTTT
-	TRBV7-3	TRBJ2-3	-	CASSLTGGTDTDTQYF	TGTGCCAGCAGCTTAACAGGGGGTACAGACACAGATACGCAGTATTTT
few	TRBV7-9	TRBJ2-6	-	CASPDGGGIYSGANVLTF	TGTGCCAGTCCGGACGGGGGAGGAATCTACTCTGGGGCCAACGTCCTGACTTTC
few	TRBV6-5	TRBJ1-2	TRBD1	CASSYTGGHFYGYTF	TGTGCCAGCAGTTACACAGGGGGACATTTTTATGGCTACACCTTC
-	TRBV27	TRBJ1-2	TRBD1	CASSWDSANYGYTF	TGTGCCAGCAGTTGGGACAGCGCGAACTATGGCTACACCTTC
-	TRBV29-1	TRBJ2-1	-	CSVGEKRGIWAQFF	TGCAGCGTTGGAGAGAAGAGAGGGATATGGGCGCAGTTCTTC
-	TRBV7-7	TRBJ2-2	-	CASSFQANGVPGELFF	TGTGCTAGCAGCTTTCAGGCAAATGGGGTACCCGGGGAGCTGTTTTTT
-	TRBV6-6	TRBJ2-3	-	CASSGIGGSTDTQYF	TGTGCCAGCAGTGGCATTGGGGGGAGCACAGATACGCAGTATTTT
few	TRBV7-2	TRBJ2-4	-	CASSLVADGGGIQYF	TGTGCCAGCAGCTTAGTTGCTGACGGGGGAGGCATTCAGTACTTC
few	TRBV5-4	TRBJ2-1	TRBD2	CASSFEAGRDEQFF	TGTGCCAGCAGCTTCGAAGCGGGGAGGGATGAGCAGTTCTTC
-	TRBV6-5	TRBJ2-2	TRBD1	CASSTGTGATGELFF	TGTGCCAGCAGCACCGGGACAGGGGCCACCGGGGAGCTGTTTTTT
-	TRBV5-4	TRBJ2-1	-	CASSLASDGDNEQFF	TGTGCCAGCAGCTTGGCCTCGGACGGGGACAATGAGCAGTTCTTC
-	TRBV6-2/TRBV6-3	TRBJ2-1	-	CASNTGLLQFF	TGTGCCAGCAACACGGGACTTCTGCAGTTCTTC
-	TRBV7-2	TRBJ1-6	-	CASSLVGGKAGSPLHF	TGTGCCAGCAGCTTAGTCGGAGGGAAGGCAGGGTCACCCCTCCACTTT
-	TRBV4-2	TRBJ1-2	TRBD1	CASSHTTGSSGGYTF	TGTGCCAGCAGCCACACGACAGGGTCTTCCGGCGGCTACACCTTC
many	TRBV29-1	TRBJ2-5	-	CSVEMEGGTQYF	TGCAGCGTTGAGATGGAGGGAGGGACCCAGTACTTC
few	TRBV20-1	TRBJ1-4	TRBD1	CSANFLTGQEKLFF	TGCAGTGCCAACTTTTTGACGGGACAGGAAAAACTGTTTTTT
many	TRBV2	TRBJ2-1	-	CASSETRSSYNEQFF	TGTGCCAGCAGTGAGACTAGGTCCTCCTACAATGAGCAGTTCTTC
-	TRBV18	TRBJ1-5	-	CASSRGRTTQPQHF	TGTGCCAGCTCACGGGGACGGACCACGCAGCCCCAGCATTTT
once	TRBV6-2/TRBV6-3	TRBJ2-7	-	CASSGSIGRGFYEQYF	TGTGCCAGCAGCGGGTCTATTGGACGGGGTTTCTACGAGCAGTACTTC
-	TRBV20-1	TRBJ2-1	-	CSARGYKGSVHNEQFF	TGCAGTGCTAGGGGATACAAGGGGTCGGTACACAATGAGCAGTTCTTC
-	TRBV4-1	TRBJ2-1	TRBD2	CASSQVAGTSYNEQFF	TGCGCCAGCAGCCAAGTAGCGGGGACTTCCTACAATGAGCAGTTCTTC
few	TRBV7-2	TRBJ1-2	TRBD1	CASSSTGVESYGYTF	TGTGCCAGCAGCTCGACAGGGGTGGAGAGCTATGGCTACACCTTC